This TCR beta chain was identified during a study of tumor-infiltrating lymphocytes in localized non-small cell lung cancer. With respect to this clone: The target antigen is unknown.

The repertoire was sequenced with immunoSEQ multiplex PCR; TCRdb's copy has only in-frame clones and lacks some. The table records about 6,000 clones, 76% of them present only once. V was pared by 7 bases and J by 0 bases, with 8 bases of the junction left unmatched. CDR3 length: 17 residues. CDR1 is MDHEN, CDR2 SYDVKM, per germline. Broader study findings: Technical variation could not be separated from intratumor heterogeneity here. No link was found between tumor T-cell fraction and recurrence-free survival.

The receptor was derived from a human donor with non-small cell lung cancer. The V call is TRBV28, the J call TRBJ2-6; 8 nucleotides line up with TRBD1. Sequencing used lung tumor tissue. CDR3 DNA: TGTGCCAGCAACGCGGCAGGGGGCTTCTCTGGGGCCAACGTCCTGACTTTC. It codes for CASNAAGGFSGANVLTF.